This paragraph covers one T cell receptor (beta chain) sequence. TCRdb re-called the RACE reads through MiXCR, storing one row per CDR3 protein. The sample includes some 74,000 distinct CDR3 sequences, about 15% of them seen just once. Time point meaning: pre-sensitization, week 0. Treatment denoted: therapeutic diphenylcyclopropenone sensitization with weekly scalp DPC. The data derive from a study of human T cells and chemical hapten exposure. The CDR3 spans 14 residues. V was shortened by 3 bases and J by 3 bases, with 11 bases between the two germline ends. Germline CDR1 LGHNA, CDR2 YSLEER. This receptor was obtained from a woman between 50 and 59 years old with alopecia areata. Some clones in this sample may be carry-over from other donors' samples. This specimen was whole blood, taken in connection with sensitization to the hapten diphenylcyclopropenone (DPC). V and J are TRBV4-3 and TRBJ1-1; no clear D gene. The CDR3 nucleotides read TGCGCCAGCAGCCAGGGGATTTGGGACACTGAAGCTTTCTTT. As protein: CASSQGIWDTEAFF.